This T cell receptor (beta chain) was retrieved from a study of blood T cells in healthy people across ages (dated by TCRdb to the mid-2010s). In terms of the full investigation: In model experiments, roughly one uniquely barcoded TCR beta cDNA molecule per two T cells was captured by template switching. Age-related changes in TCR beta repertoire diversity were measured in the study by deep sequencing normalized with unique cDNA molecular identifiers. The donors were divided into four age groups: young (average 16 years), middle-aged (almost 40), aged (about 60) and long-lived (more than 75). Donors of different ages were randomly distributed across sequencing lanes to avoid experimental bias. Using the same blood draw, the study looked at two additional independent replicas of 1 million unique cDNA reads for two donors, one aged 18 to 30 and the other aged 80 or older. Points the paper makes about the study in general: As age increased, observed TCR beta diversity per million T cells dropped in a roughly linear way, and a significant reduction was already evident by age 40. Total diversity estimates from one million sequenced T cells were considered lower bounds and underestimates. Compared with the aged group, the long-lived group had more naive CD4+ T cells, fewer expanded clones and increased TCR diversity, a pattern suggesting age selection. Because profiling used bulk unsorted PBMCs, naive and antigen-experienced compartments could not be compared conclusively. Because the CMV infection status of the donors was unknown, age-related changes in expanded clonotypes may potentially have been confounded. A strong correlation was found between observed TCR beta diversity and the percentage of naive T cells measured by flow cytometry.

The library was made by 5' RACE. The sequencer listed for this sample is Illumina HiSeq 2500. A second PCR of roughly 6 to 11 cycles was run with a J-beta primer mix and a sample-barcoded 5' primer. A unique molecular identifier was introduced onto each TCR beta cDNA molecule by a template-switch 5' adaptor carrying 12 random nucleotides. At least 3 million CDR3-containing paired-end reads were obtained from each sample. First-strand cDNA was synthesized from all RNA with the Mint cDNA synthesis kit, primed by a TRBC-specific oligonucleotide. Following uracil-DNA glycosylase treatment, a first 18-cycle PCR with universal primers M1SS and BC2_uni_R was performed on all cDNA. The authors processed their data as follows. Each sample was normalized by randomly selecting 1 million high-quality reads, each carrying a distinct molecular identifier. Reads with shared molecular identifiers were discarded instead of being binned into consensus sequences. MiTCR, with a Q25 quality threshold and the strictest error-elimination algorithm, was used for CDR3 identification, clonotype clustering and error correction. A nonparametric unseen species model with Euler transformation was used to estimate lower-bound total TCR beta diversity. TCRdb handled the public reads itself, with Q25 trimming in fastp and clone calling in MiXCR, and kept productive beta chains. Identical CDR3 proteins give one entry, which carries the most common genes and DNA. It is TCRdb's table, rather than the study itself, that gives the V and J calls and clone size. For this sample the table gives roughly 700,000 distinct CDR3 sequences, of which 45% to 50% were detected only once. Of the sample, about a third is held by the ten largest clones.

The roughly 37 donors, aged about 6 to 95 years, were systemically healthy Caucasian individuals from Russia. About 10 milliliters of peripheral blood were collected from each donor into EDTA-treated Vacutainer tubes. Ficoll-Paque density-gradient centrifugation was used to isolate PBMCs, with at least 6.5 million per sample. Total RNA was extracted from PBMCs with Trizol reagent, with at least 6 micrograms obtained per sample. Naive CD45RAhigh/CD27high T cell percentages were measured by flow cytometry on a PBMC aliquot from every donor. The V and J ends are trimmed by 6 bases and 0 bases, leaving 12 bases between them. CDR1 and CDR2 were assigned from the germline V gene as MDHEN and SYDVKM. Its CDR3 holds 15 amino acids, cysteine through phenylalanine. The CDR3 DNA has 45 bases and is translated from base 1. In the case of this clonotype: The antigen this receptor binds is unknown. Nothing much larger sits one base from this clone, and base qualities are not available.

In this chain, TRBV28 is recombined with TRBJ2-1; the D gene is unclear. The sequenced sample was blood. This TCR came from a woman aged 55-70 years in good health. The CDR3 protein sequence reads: CASRNGLSSYNEQFF. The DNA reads TGTGCCAGCAGAAACGGTCTAAGCTCCTACAATGAGCAGTTCTTC.